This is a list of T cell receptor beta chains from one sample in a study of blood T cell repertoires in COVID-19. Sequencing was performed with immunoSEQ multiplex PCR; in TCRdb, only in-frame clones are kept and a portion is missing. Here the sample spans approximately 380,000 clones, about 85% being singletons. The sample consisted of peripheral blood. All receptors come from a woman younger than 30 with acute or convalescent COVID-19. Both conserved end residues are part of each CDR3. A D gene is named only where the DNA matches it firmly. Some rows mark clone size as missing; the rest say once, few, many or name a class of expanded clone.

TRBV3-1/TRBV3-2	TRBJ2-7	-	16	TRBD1	TGTGCCAGCAGCCAAGGGGTGGGGGACAGGGCAAACGAGCAGTACTTC	CASSQGVGDRANEQYF
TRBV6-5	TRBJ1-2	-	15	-	TGTGCCAGCACAGAGAATCCGCGGCGGGGGTATGGCTACACCTTC	CASTENPRRGYGYTF
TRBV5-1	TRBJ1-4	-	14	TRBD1	TGCGCCAGCTCTACAGGGGTTGCTAATGAAAAACTGTTTTTT	CASSTGVANEKLFF
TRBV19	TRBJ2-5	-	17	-	TGTGCCAGTAGTATAGAATCTTGGGGGCGACGGGGAGAGACCCAGTACTTC	CASSIESWGRRGETQYF
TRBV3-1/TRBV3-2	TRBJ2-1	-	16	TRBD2	TGTGCCAGCAGCCCTCGGGGCGGGAGGGCCATTAATGAGCAGTTCTTC	CASSPRGGRAINEQFF
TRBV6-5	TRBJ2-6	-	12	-	TGTGCCAGCAGCGCTGGGGCCAACGTCCTGACTTTC	CASSAGANVLTF
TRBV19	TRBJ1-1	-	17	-	TGTGCCAGTAGTCCGCAGGTGGGTTTCAGGGGGAACACTGAAGCTTTCTTT	CASSPQVGFRGNTEAFF
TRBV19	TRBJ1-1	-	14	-	TGTGCCAGTAGTATTAAAGGATCGGGCACTGAAGCTTTCTTT	CASSIKGSGTEAFF
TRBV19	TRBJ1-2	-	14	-	TGTGCCAGTAGTATGAGTAGGGAGGGCTATGGCTACACCTTC	CASSMSREGYGYTF
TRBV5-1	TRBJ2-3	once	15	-	TGCGCCAGCAGCTTGGTAGCGGAGGGCACAGATACGCAGTATTTT	CASSLVAEGTDTQYF
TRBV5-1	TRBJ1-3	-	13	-	TGCGCCAGCAGCCAGGGATCTGGAAACACCATATATTTT	CASSQGSGNTIYF
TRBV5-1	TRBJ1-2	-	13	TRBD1	TGCGCCAGCAGCTGGACAGGGGGCTATGGCTACACCTTC	CASSWTGGYGYTF
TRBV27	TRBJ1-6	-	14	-	TGTGCCAGCACCGCACCGGACAGCCCAGGGCCCCTCCACTTT	CASTAPDSPGPLHF
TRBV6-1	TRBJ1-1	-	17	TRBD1	TGTGCCAGCAGTGCGGGACAGGGCGCAAATATGAACACTGAAGCTTTCTTT	CASSAGQGANMNTEAFF
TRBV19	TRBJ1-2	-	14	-	TGTGCCAGTAGTTTGGGGGCTTTGTCTAGTGGCTACACCTTC	CASSLGALSSGYTF
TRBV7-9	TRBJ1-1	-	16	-	TGTGCCAGCAGCCCCATGGGACACTACATGAACACTGAAGCTTTCTTT	CASSPMGHYMNTEAFF
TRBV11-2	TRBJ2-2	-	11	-	TGTGCCAGCAGCTTAGGGCGGGAGCTGTTTTTT	CASSLGRELFF
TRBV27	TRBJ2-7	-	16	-	TGTGCCAGCAGTTCGACGGGATCCAAGGCGTCCTACGAGCAGTACTTC	CASSSTGSKASYEQYF
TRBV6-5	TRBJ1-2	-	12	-	TGTGCCAGCAATACAGGGAAACATGGCTACACCTTC	CASNTGKHGYTF
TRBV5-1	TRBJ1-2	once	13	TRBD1	TGCGCCAGCAGCCCACAGGGGAGTGATGGCTACACCTTC	CASSPQGSDGYTF
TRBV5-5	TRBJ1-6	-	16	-	TGTGCCAGCAGCTTGGCCGACACGTCCTATAATTCACCCCTCCACTTT	CASSLADTSYNSPLHF
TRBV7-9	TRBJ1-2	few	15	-	TGTGCCAGCAGCTCGGGGGACGCGGCTAACTATGGCTACACCTTC	CASSSGDAANYGYTF
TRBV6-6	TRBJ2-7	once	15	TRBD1	TGTGCCAGCAGTTCTACAGGGGGCGCCCCCTACGAGCAGTACTTC	CASSSTGGAPYEQYF
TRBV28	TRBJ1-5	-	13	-	TGTGCCAGCGTCGGGTTCCCTAATCAGCCCCAGCATTTT	CASVGFPNQPQHF
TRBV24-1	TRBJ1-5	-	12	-	TGTGCCACCAGTGACCGGGACACCGCGTACCATTTT	CATSDRDTAYHF
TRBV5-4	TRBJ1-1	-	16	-	TGTGCCAGCAGCTTCGGGGGGAACACCGGAGGGACTGAAGCTTTCTTT	CASSFGGNTGGTEAFF
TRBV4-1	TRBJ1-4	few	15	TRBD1	TGCGCCAGCAGCCAGGACAGACAGGGAAATGAAAAACTGTTTTTT	CASSQDRQGNEKLFF
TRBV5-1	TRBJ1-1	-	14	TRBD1	TGCGCCAGCAGCTCCTACAGGGGGTTAACTGAAGCTTTCTTT	CASSSYRGLTEAFF
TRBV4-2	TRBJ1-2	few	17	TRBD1	TGTGCCAGCAGCCAAGACGAGAGGACAGGGGCGAACTATGGCTACACCTTC	CASSQDERTGANYGYTF
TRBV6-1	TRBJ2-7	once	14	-	TGTGCCAGCAGTGAAAGGGGGGGAGACTACGAGCAGTACTTC	CASSERGGDYEQYF
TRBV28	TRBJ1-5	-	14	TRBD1	TGTGCCAGCATCCTACAGGGGGGATATCAGCCCCAGCATTTT	CASILQGGYQPQHF
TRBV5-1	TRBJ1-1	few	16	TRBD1	TGCGCCAGCAGCCCGGGGACAGGTGCCATGAACACTGAAGCTTTCTTT	CASSPGTGAMNTEAFF
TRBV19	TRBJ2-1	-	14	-	TGTGCCAGTAGTATTGGAGAAGGAAACAATGAGCAGTTCTTC	CASSIGEGNNEQFF
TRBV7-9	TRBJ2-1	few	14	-	TGTGCCAGCAGCTTAGCGGGAGAATCCAATGAGCAGTTCTTC	CASSLAGESNEQFF
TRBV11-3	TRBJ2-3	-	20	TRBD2	TGTGCCAGCAGCTTAGAAGAGGGACTAGCGGGGGCCCCCCCCACAGATACGCAGTATTTT	CASSLEEGLAGAPPTDTQYF
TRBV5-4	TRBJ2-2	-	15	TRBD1	TGTGCCAGCCGGGACAGGGGGCAAGTCACCGGGGAGCTGTTTTTT	CASRDRGQVTGELFF
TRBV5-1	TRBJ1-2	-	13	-	TGCGCCAGCAGCATCCTCACTAGCTATGGCTACACCTTC	CASSILTSYGYTF
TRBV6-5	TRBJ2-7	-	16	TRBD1	TGTGCCAGCAGTTACGCCCGGGACAGGGGGCTCTACGAGCAGTACTTC	CASSYARDRGLYEQYF
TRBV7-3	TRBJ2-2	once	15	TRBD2	TGTGCCAGCAGCATCCGACTAGCGGGAGGCGGGGAGCTGTTTTTT	CASSIRLAGGGELFF
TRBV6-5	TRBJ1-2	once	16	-	TGTGCCAGCAGTTACGACTCAACAGGAATCCCCTATGGCTACACCTTC	CASSYDSTGIPYGYTF
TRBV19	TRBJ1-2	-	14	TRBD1	TGTGCCAGTAGTATGGGAGACAGGGGGTATGGCTACACCTTC	CASSMGDRGYGYTF
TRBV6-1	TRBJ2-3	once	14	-	TGTGCCAGCAGTGAGGGGCCGGGGGCAGATACGCAGTATTTT	CASSEGPGADTQYF
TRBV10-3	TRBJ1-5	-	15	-	TGTGCCATCAGTCGGGGGGCCAATAGCAATCAGCCCCAGCATTTT	CAISRGANSNQPQHF
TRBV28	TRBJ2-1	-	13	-	TGTGCCAGCAGTTTGAGTAGTCGGGGGGAGCAGTTCTTC	CASSLSSRGEQFF
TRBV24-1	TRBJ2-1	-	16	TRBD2	TGTGCCACCAGTGATTTTGGGCTAGCGGGAAAGAATGAGCAGTTCTTC	CATSDFGLAGKNEQFF
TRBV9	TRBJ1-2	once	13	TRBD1	TGTGCCAGCAGCCCCGACAGGGGGGATGGCTACACCTTC	CASSPDRGDGYTF